Presented here are 14 T cell receptor beta chains from one specimen sequenced in a study of identical twins. One entry per CDR3 protein results from TCRdb running MiXCR on the 5' RACE reads. This table has around 1.7 million distinct CDR3 sequences, less than 40% appearing once. Material: cord blood. These TCRs come from a newborn girl in good health.

The chain carries TRBV5-6 and TRBJ2-3, with 10 positions matching TRBD2. This CDR3 is built from 17 residues. Germline-derived CDR1 and CDR2 are SGHDT and YYEEEE. V shed 0 bases, J shed 2 bases, and the junction held 6 bases outside the gene matches. The CDR3 DNA is TGTGCCAGCAGCTTGGGGGGACTAGCGTTGTCCACAGATACGCAGTATTTT. Translating gives CASSLGGLALSTDTQYF.

A few counts support this clonotype. The rearrangement uses TRBV7-2 and TRBJ2-5; weak D call: TRBD2 (7 bases). The V gene lost 2 bases and the J gene lost 0 bases, with 16 bases spanning the gap. The germline gives CDR1 SGHTA, CDR2 FQGNSA. The CDR3 runs to 17 residues. The CDR3 nucleotides are TGTGCCAGCAGCTTACTCTCGCGGGGGCCGTACCAAGAGACCCAGTACTTC. This codes for CASSLLSRGPYQETQYF.

The V gene is TRBV4-1, the J gene TRBJ2-7; TRBD2 aligns across 10 bases. CDR3 length equals 15 residues. The germline gives CDR1 MGHRA, CDR2 YSYEKL. Unmatched junction bases numbered 6, after V lost 5 bases and J lost 2 bases. CDR3 amino acids: CASSNLAGVPYEQYF. CDR3 nucleotides: TGCGCCAGCAGCAATCTAGCGGGAGTTCCCTACGAGCAGTACTTC.

This clonotype was seen more than once but under ten times. This sequence joins TRBV5-1 and TRBJ2-5, with D maybe TRBD2 (6 bases). V was shortened by 0 bases and J by 3 bases, with 12 bases between the two germline ends. Germline assignment: CDR1 SGHRS and CDR2 YFSETQ. The CDR3 is made up of 15 amino acids. CDR3 amino acids: CASSLVGSGEETQYF. The CDR3 coding sequence is TGCGCCAGCAGCTTGGTGGGTAGCGGTGAAGAGACCCAGTACTTC.

This clonotype was seen only once. A read error may explain this, as a much larger clone is one base away. V is TRBV7-2 and J is TRBJ1-5, with TRBD1 identical over 8 bases. The CDR3 contains 15 residues. Germline loops: CDR1 SGHTA, CDR2 FQGNSA. The CDR3 coding sequence is TGTGCCAGCAGCCAAGGACAGGGAAGCAATCAGCCCCATCATTTT. It is translated as CASSQGQGSNQPHHF.

The chain uses TRBV21-1 and TRBJ2-5; the listed D gene, TRBD1, was not tested against the DNA. The DNA end lines up better with TRBJ2-1; the J call may be wrong. TRBV21-1 is a known pseudogene. The CDR3 is made up of 15 amino acids. CDR3 amino acids: CASSPLGQCQETQFF. The CDR3 nucleotides are TGTGCCAGCAGCCCTCTTGGACAGTGCCAAGAGACCCAGTTCTTC.

The CDR3 spells CASSPSAGQNEQFF. The CDR3 nucleotides are TGTGCCAGCAGCCCCTCGGCGGGACAGAATGAGCAGTTCTTC. The chain recombines TRBV3-1 with TRBJ2-1, with D possibly matching TRBD1 (7 bases). This CDR3 is built from 14 residues. Deletions cut 4 bases from V and 7 bases from J, with 14 bases between. Germline lookup yields CDR1 LGHDT and CDR2 YNNKEL (reference sequence).

This clonotype was seen a few times. This may come from a read error, since a much larger clone is one base off. The gene calls are TRBV29-1 and TRBJ2-1; the D gene is possibly TRBD1 (6 bases). This CDR3 has 12 residues. In germline, CDR1 is SQVTM, CDR2 ANQGSEA. This chain's CDR3 is CSVEGQGNERFF. CDR3 coding DNA: TGCAGCGTTGAAGGCCAGGGGAATGAGCGGTTCTTC.

In its sample, this clonotype was seen a few times. This sequence joins TRBV18 and TRBJ2-3, with D possibly being TRBD1 (6 bases). The V gene lost 2 bases and the J gene lost 6 bases, with 15 bases spanning the gap. CDR3 length: 15 amino acids. The germline CDR1 and CDR2 sequences are KGHSH and LQKENI. CDR3 in amino acids: CASSPGGLREDTQYF. The CDR3 nucleotides are TGTGCCAGCTCACCAGGGGGCCTCCGTGAGGATACGCAGTATTTT.

The chain has TRBV3-1 and TRBJ2-3, with TRBD2 matching over 11 bases. Looked up from germline, CDR1 is LGHDT and CDR2 is YNNKEL (reference sequence). This CDR3 has 16 amino acids. V shed 5 bases and J 3 bases; nucleotides not matched to a gene: 7. For the CDR3, the DNA is TGTGCCAGCAGCTTAGCGGGGGGGCCAGTAACAGATACGCAGTATTTT. Encoded protein: CASSLAGGPVTDTQYF.

In its sample, this clonotype was seen a few times. The chain links TRBV7-9 to TRBJ1-1, with unresolved D. This CDR3 is built from 13 residues. Per the germline V gene, CDR1 is SEHNR and CDR2 is FQNEAQ (reference sequence). The V end lost 10 bases, the J end lost 4 bases, and 16 bases lay between the germline ends. CDR3 nucleotide sequence: TGTGCCATCGCGATGGGTTGGGGCACTGAAGCTTTCTTT. It yields the protein CAIAMGWGTEAFF.

As to this clonotype: The germline gene is not matched at one end of the junction; a read error may be the cause. The chain has TRBV4-1 and TRBJ2-5; 9 bases fit TRBD2. The CDR3 totals 16 residues. Per the germline V gene, CDR1 is MGHRA and CDR2 is YSYEKL. CDR3 sequence reads: CPSSNKGLAFGETQYF. CDR3 coding DNA: TGCCCCAGCAGTAATAAGGGACTAGCTTTCGGCGAGACCCAGTACTTC.

A few counts support this clonotype. This chain uses TRBV20-1 with TRBJ1-2, with D possibly being TRBD1 (6 bases). The germline CDR1 and CDR2 sequences are DFQATT and SNEGSKA (reference sequence). CDR3 size: 12 residues. Trimming cost V 1 base and J 8 bases, with 11 bases left between them. CDR3 amino acids: CSARGGGGGYTF. CDR3 nucleotides: TGCAGTGCTAGAGGGGGGGGCGGCGGCTACACCTTC.

The chain carries TRBV20-1 and TRBJ1-1, with a tentative D call TRBD1 (5 bases). CDR3 size: 13 residues. The V and J ends lost 5 bases and 1 base respectively, with 11 bases between them. The germline V gene encodes CDR1 DFQATT and CDR2 SNEGSKA (reference sequence). The CDR3 sequence: CSARLGANTEAFF. The CDR3, as DNA: TGCAGTGCTCGTCTCGGGGCGAACACTGAAGCTTTCTTT.